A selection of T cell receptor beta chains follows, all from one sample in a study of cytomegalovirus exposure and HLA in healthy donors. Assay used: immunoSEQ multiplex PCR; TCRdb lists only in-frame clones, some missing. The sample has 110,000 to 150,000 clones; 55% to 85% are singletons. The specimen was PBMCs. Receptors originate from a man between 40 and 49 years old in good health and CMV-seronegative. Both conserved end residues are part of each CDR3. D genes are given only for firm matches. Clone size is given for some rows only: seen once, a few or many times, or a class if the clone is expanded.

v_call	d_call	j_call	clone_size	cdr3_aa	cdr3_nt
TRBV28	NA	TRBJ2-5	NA	CASSSGRRGAETQYF	TGTGCCAGCAGTTCGGGACGGAGGGGTGCGGAGACCCAGTACTTC
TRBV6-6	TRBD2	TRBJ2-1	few	CASSLAETYNEQFF	TGTGCCAGCAGCCTAGCGGAAACCTACAATGAGCAGTTCTTC
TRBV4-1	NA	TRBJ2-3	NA	CASSYWGLDTQYF	TGCGCCAGCAGCTACTGGGGCCTCGATACGCAGTATTTT
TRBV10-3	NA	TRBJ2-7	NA	CAISDPRSYEQYF	TGTGCCATCAGTGACCCTCGGTCCTACGAGCAGTACTTC
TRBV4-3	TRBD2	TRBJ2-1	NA	CASSQDLRERYNEQFF	TGCGCCAGCAGCCAAGATCTGCGGGAGCGGTACAATGAGCAGTTCTTC
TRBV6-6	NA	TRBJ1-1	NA	CASSSPGQANTEAFF	TGTGCCAGCAGCTCCCCAGGGCAGGCGAACACTGAAGCTTTCTTT
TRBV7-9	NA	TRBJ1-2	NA	CASSLEQSYGYTF	TGTGCCAGCAGCTTAGAACAGTCCTATGGCTACACCTTC
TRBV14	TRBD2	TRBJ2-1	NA	CASSLTSGSNEQFF	TGTGCCAGCAGCCTCACTAGCGGGAGCAATGAGCAGTTCTTC
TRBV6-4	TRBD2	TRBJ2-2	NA	CAGSESGTRATGELFF	TGTGCCGGCAGTGAAAGCGGGACTAGGGCCACCGGGGAGCTGTTTTTT
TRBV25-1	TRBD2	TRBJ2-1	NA	CASSEPLAGGSYNEQFF	TGTGCCAGCAGTGAACCCCTGGCGGGGGGCTCCTACAATGAGCAGTTCTTC
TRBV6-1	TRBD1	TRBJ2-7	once	CASLRTGYNEQYF	TGTGCCAGCCTCCGGACAGGGTACAACGAGCAGTACTTC
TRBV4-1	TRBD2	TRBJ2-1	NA	CASSSSGGASYNEQFF	TGCGCCAGCAGTTCTAGCGGGGGGGCCTCCTACAATGAGCAGTTCTTC
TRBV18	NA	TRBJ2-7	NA	CASSRIRGALPYEQYF	TGTGCCAGCTCACGGATACGGGGGGCTCTCCCCTACGAGCAGTACTTC
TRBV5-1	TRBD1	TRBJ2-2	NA	CASSLRDRGSGELFF	TGCGCCAGCAGCCTAAGGGACAGGGGAAGCGGGGAGCTGTTTTTT
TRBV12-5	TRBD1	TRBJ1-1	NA	CASGLVLGQGATEAFF	TGTGCTAGTGGTTTGGTATTAGGTCAGGGGGCCACTGAAGCTTTCTTT
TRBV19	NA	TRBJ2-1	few	CASSISREGEQFF	TGTGCCAGTAGCATCAGTAGAGAGGGTGAGCAGTTCTTC
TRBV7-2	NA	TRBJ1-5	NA	CASSSTGSNQPQHF	TGTGCCAGCAGCTCGACAGGTAGCAATCAGCCCCAGCATTTT
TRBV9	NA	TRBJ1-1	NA	CASSVSGQNTEAFF	TGTGCCAGCAGCGTCTCAGGACAAAACACTGAAGCTTTCTTT
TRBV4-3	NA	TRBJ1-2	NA	CASSQGGRGLSNGYTF	TGCGCCAGCAGCCAAGGGGGCAGGGGATTAAGTAATGGCTACACCTTC
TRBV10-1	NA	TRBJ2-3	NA	CASSDSSSSTDTQYF	TGCGCCAGCAGTGATAGCTCGTCTAGCACAGATACGCAGTATTTT
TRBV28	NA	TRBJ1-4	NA	CASSSLISGGRRGTEKLFF	TGTGCCAGCAGTTCTCTAATATCCGGGGGGCGAAGGGGAACTGAAAAACTGTTTTTT
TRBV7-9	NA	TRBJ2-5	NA	CSSSRRQTQETQYF	TGTTCCAGCAGCCGACGACAGACACAAGAGACCCAGTACTTC
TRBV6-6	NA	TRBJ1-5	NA	CASTLTGESQPQHF	TGTGCCAGCACCTTGACAGGAGAAAGTCAGCCCCAGCATTTT
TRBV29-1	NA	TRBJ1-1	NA	CSVGLGTEAFF	TGCAGCGTTGGACTTGGCACTGAAGCTTTCTTT
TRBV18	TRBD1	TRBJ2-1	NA	CASSTGGGSYNEQFF	TGTGCCAGCTCCACAGGGGGCGGCTCCTACAATGAGCAGTTCTTC
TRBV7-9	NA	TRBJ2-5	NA	CASSQPGTRQETQYF	TGTGCCAGCAGCCAACCCGGGACTCGCCAAGAGACCCAGTACTTC
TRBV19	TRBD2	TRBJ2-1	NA	CASSIRTSGVYNEQFF	TGTGCCAGTAGTATCCGGACTAGCGGAGTATACAATGAGCAGTTCTTC
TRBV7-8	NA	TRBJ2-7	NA	CASSGGAGPTYEQYF	TGTGCCAGCAGCGGGGGGGCGGGCCCTACCTACGAGCAGTACTTC
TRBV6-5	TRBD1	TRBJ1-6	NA	CASRLRGRSNSPLHF	TGTGCCAGCAGATTAAGGGGGCGTTCTAATTCACCCCTCCACTTT
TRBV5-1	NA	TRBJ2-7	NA	CASSRDWAYEQYF	TGCGCCAGCAGCCGGGACTGGGCCTACGAGCAGTACTTC
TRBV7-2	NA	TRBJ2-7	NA	CASSSRVGPLEQYF	TGTGCCAGCAGCTCCCGGGTTGGTCCCCTGGAGCAGTACTTC
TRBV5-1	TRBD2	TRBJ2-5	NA	CASSPNELAGGPAKQYF	TGCGCCAGCAGCCCGAATGAACTAGCGGGGGGGCCCGCAAAGCAGTACTTC
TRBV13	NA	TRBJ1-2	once	CASSLWRGGGYTF	TGTGCCAGCAGCTTATGGAGGGGCGGTGGCTACACCTTC
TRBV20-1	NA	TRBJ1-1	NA	CSVTGNTEAFF	TGCAGCGTGACAGGGAACACTGAAGCTTTCTTT
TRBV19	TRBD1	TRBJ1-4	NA	CASSVQGLANEKLFF	TGTGCCAGTAGTGTACAGGGGCTGGCTAATGAAAAACTGTTTTTT